This T cell receptor (beta chain) was recorded in a study of STAT5B mutations in CD4+ large granular lymphocyte leukemia. Whole-study findings and limits: No patients shared main leukemic clonotypes, though roughly 27% appeared at low frequency elsewhere.

Libraries were prepared by immunoSEQ multiplex PCR; TCRdb keeps only in-frame clonotypes and omits some of them. In the table there are 45,000 to 55,000 clones, about 70% of which are singletons. Notes on this clone: Its antigen is still unknown.

Control samples were healthy donors' buffy coats. The sample taken for sequencing was CD4+ T cells from blood buffy coats. The receptor was derived from a human donor in good health.

The CDR3 DNA is TGTGCCAGCAGTGAATTGACCGACAGCAAGAAGGCGGAAAAACTGTTTTTT. It codes for CASSELTDSKKAEKLFF. This chain joins TRBV6-1 and TRBJ1-4; weak D call: TRBD1 (5 bases). CDR3 size: 17 residues. CDR1 and CDR2 (germline): MNHNS, SASEGT. The V and J ends lost 2 bases and 8 bases respectively, with 21 bases between them.